This T cell receptor (beta chain) was obtained from a study of shared clonotypes between healthy human individuals. Clones were sequenced by immunoSEQ multiplex PCR, and TCRdb holds only the in-frame ones, with some missing. Of over 2,000,000 clones in the sample, 93% were seen once. Naive CD8 cells comprised CD45RO-negative, CCR7-positively selected cells, excluding terminally differentiated effector memory CD45RA+ cells. CDR3 size: 13 residues. The ends lost 8 bases at V and 6 bases at J; junction bases unmatched: 8. CDR1 is SNHLY, CDR2 FYNNEI, per germline. The sequence came from a man younger than 35 in good health. Some clones in this sample may be carry-over from other donors' samples. The sequenced material came from naive CD8+ T cells from PBMCs. This rearrangement joins TRBV2 to TRBJ2-7, with 9 bases fitting TRBD1. The CDR3 reads CASGQGINLEQYF. The CDR3 coding sequence is TGTGCCAGCGGACAGGGGATTAATCTCGAGCAGTACTTC.